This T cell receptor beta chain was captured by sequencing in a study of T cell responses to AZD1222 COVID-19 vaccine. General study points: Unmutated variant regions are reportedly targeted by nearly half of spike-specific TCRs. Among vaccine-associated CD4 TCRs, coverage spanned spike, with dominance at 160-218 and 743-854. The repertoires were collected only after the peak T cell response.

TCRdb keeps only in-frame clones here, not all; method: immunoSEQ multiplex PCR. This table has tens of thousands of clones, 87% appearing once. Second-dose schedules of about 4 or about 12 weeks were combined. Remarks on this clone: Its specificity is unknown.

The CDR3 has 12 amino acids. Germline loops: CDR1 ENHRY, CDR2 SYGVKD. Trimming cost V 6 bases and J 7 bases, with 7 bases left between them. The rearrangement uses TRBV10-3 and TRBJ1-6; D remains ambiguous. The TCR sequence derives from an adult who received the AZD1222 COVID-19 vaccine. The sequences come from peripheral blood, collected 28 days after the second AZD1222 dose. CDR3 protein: CAIRDGNSPLHF. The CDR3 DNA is TGTGCCATCAGGGACGGCAATTCACCCCTCCACTTT.